One sample yielded the 14 T cell receptor beta chains listed below, sequenced in a study of blood T cell repertoires in COVID-19 (dated by TCRdb to 2018 to 2021). Libraries were made using the immunoSEQ multiplex PCR assay. Not all clones reach the TCRdb copy of this immuneACCESS table, which keeps in-frame sequences only. Checked studies attribute under half of the gap to unresolved V genes and leave the rest unexplained. This sample gives roughly 130,000 clones in total; approximately 83% of them show up just once. Approximately 10% of the sample lies in the top ten. Sequencing used PBMCs or T cells enriched from blood (not recorded which). The receptors originated from a man in his fifties or sixties who had recovered from COVID-19.

V is TRBV10-3 and J is TRBJ1-2, with D tentatively TRBD1 (6 bases). Looked up from germline, CDR1 is ENHRY and CDR2 is SYGVKD. Trimming left V 3 bases short and J 1 base short, with 12 bases between. The CDR3 contains 15 residues. CDR3 loop: CAISEGQTLNYGYTF. The CDR3 DNA follows: TGTGCCATCAGTGAAGGACAGACCCTTAACTATGGCTACACCTTC.

The V and J genes are TRBV18 and TRBJ2-7; D not certain. Germline V gene sequence: CDR1 KGHSH, CDR2 LQKENI. This CDR3 is 12 amino acids long. The V and J ends lost 5 bases and 2 bases respectively, with 7 bases between them. CDR3 sequence: CASSSGAYEQYF. The CDR3 region has the DNA TGTGCCAGCTCATCCGGAGCCTACGAGCAGTACTTC.

The chain has TRBV9 and TRBJ2-1; a possible D gene is TRBD1 (7 bases). With 3 bases removed from V and 3 bases from J, the gap between germline ends came to 13 bases. The V gene's germline CDR1 is SGDLS and CDR2 YYNGEE. The CDR3 loop spans 15 amino acids. The CDR3 coding sequence is TGTGCCAGCAGCGGCCCGGGGGACAGCTACAATGAGCAGTTCTTC. The encoded protein is CASSGPGDSYNEQFF.

This chain connects TRBV7-3 to TRBJ2-1; 7 bases align to TRBD2. The V gene's germline CDR1 is SGHTA and CDR2 FQGTGA. The CDR3 contains 15 residues. Unmatched junction bases numbered 10, after V lost 5 bases and J lost 6 bases. The CDR3 sequence: CASSPRLATGNEQFF. In nucleotides, the CDR3 is TGTGCCAGCAGCCCACGACTAGCCACAGGCAATGAGCAGTTCTTC.

The DNA for the CDR3 is TGTGCCAGCAGCGTTAGCGGGGGGACGACAGATACGCAGTATTTT. Amino acid sequence: CASSVSGGTTDTQYF. V gene TRBV9 combines with J gene TRBJ2-3; 10 bases map to TRBD2. The CDR3 length is 15 residues. V lost 2 bases to trimming and J lost 3 bases; unmatched junction nucleotides: 3. Germline V gene data show CDR1 as SGDLS and CDR2 as YYNGEE.

This clone appeared a few times. This chain uses TRBV12-3 or TRBV12-4 with TRBJ1-6; the match to TRBD1 covers 8 bases. Trimming took 10 bases from V and 13 from J; bases not matched to a gene: 9. This CDR3 is built from 12 residues. The CDR3 protein is CATRTGNVPLHF. The DNA of the CDR3 is TGTGCCACCCGGACAGGGAATGTCCCCCTCCACTTT.

The V gene is TRBV6-2 or TRBV6-3, the J gene TRBJ2-1; 8 nucleotides line up with TRBD2. V lost 0 bases to trimming and J lost 5 bases; unmatched junction nucleotides: 6. This CDR3 comprises 16 residues. Germline CDR1 and CDR2: MNHEY and SVGEGT. The CDR3 region is CASSYSSGDSNNEQFF. The CDR3 DNA sequence: TGTGCCAGCAGTTACTCTAGCGGGGACTCTAACAATGAGCAGTTCTTC.

This sequence joins TRBV2 and TRBJ2-5, with 13 bases that match TRBD2. The J segment lost 14 bases and the V segment lost 2 bases, leaving 11 bases of the junction unmatched. CDR1 and CDR2 from the germline V gene are SNHLY and FYNNEI. This CDR3 contains 15 residues. The CDR3 here is CASSESGTSGDSRYF. The CDR3, as DNA: TGTGCCAGCAGTGAAAGCGGGACTAGCGGGGACTCTCGTTACTTC. The whole variable domain, remainder taken from reference TRBV2 and TRBJ2-5, is EPEVTQTPSHQVTQMGQEVILRCVPISNHLYFYWYRQILGQKVEFLVSFYNNEISEKSEIFDDQFSVERPDGSNFTLKIRSTKLEDSAMYFCASSESGTSGDSRYFGPGTRLLVL.

CDR3 DNA sequence: TGTGCCAGCAGTTCAAGGGGGGATACGCAGTATTTT. Amino acids: CASSSRGDTQYF. The gene calls are TRBV3-1 (or the pseudogene TRBV3-2) and TRBJ2-3; possible D gene TRBD1, 6 bases. This CDR3 comprises 12 residues. Trimming took 6 bases from V and 6 from J, leaving 10 bases between them. Germline CDR1 reads LGHDT; CDR2 reads YNNKEL (reference sequence).

V and J are TRBV5-4 and TRBJ2-5, with 8 bases fitting TRBD2. Germline V gene data show CDR1 as SGHNT and CDR2 as YYREEE (reference sequence). CDR3 size: 14 residues. The ends lost 4 bases at V and 4 bases at J; junction bases unmatched: 6. CDR3 loop: CASSPGLVGETQYF. CDR3 nucleotides: TGTGCCAGCAGCCCGGGACTAGTGGGAGAGACCCAGTACTTC.

About this clone itself: The sample contains more than one DNA sequence encoding this CDR3. The rearrangement links TRBV6-1 to TRBJ2-3; TRBD2 matches 9 bases. Trimming removed 3 bases from V and 0 bases from J; junction bases left unmatched: 1. This CDR3 has 15 residues. Germline V gene sequence: CDR1 MNHNS, CDR2 SASEGT. This CDR3 reads CASSDLAGSTDTQYF. CDR3 nucleotide sequence: TGTGCCAGCAGTGATCTAGCGGGGAGCACAGATACGCAGTATTTT.

The rearrangement joins TRBV24-1 to TRBJ1-2; 10 bases are a match to TRBD1. The germline V gene encodes CDR1 KGHDR and CDR2 SFDVKD. The junction had 5 bases not matched to a gene; V was cut back by 4 bases and J by 4 bases. The CDR3 covers 15 residues. The CDR3 DNA reads TGTGCCACCAGTGAGCAGACAGGGGGCAGCTATGGCTACACCTTC. It encodes CATSEQTGGSYGYTF.

The rearrangement links TRBV30 to TRBJ2-2, with no clear D. The V end was cut by 0 bases, the J end by 1 base, with 9 bases between. This CDR3 has 15 amino acids. The V gene's germline CDR1 is GTSNPN and CDR2 SVGIG (reference sequence). The CDR3 loop is CAWSVVRMNTGELFF. The CDR3 bases are TGTGCCTGGAGTGTAGTCAGAATGAACACCGGGGAGCTGTTTTTT.

This clone has just a few counts. The chain uses TRBV7-9 and TRBJ1-1; D might be TRBD1 (5 bases). V lost 2 bases to trimming and J lost 1 base, with 8 bases between them. CDR3 length: 14 residues. CDR1 is SEHNR and CDR2 is FQNEAQ in the germline V gene (reference sequence). The CDR3 spells CASSLLTANTEAFF. The CDR3 DNA is TGTGCCAGCAGCTTATTGACAGCGAACACTGAAGCTTTCTTT.